The 32 T cell receptor beta chains below come from one sample, sequenced in a study of T cells in localized non-small cell lung cancer. Assay used: immunoSEQ multiplex PCR; TCRdb lists only in-frame clones, some missing. The data show approximately 30,000 clones, around 87% seen once. The sequencing used peripheral blood mononuclear cells, collected before any cancer treatment. The receptors stem from a man aged 40 to 69 with stage III lung adenocarcinoma.

This clone was counted only a few times. V gene TRBV30 combines with J gene TRBJ1-6, with unresolved D. Germline loops: CDR1 GTSNPN, CDR2 SVGIG (reference sequence). The CDR3 has 17 amino acids. Trimming took 1 base from V and 0 from J, leaving 13 bases between them. The CDR3 DNA follows: TGTGCCTGGAGTGAGCTGGCGGGAAGCTCCTATAATTCACCCCTCCACTTT. This encodes CAWSELAGSSYNSPLHF. Based on the CDR3 plus reference TRBV30 and TRBJ1-6, the full variable domain is SQTIHQWPATLVQPVGSPLSLECTVEGTSNPNLYWYRQAAGRGLQLLFYSVGIGQISSEVPQNLSASRPQDRQFILSSKKLLLSDSGFYLCAWSELAGSSYNSPLHFGNGTRLTVT.

The V gene is TRBV6-6, the J gene TRBJ2-5; D perhaps matches TRBD2 (5 bases). This CDR3 is 12 amino acids long. V shed 7 bases and J shed 5 bases, with 11 bases lying between them. Per the germline V gene, CDR1 is MNHNY and CDR2 is SVGAGI (reference sequence). CDR3 sequence (DNA): TGTGCCAGCACTAGAGGGAGTGAGACCCAGTACTTC. Protein product: CASTRGSETQYF.

This chain links TRBV15 with TRBJ1-2; 8 nucleotides agree with TRBD1. The germline CDR1 and CDR2 sequences are LNHNV and YYDKDF (reference sequence). The CDR3 sequence is 15 residues long. The ends lost 4 bases at V and 5 bases at J; junction bases unmatched: 9. CDR3 sequence: CATSTRQGKNYGYTF. CDR3 coding DNA: TGTGCCACCAGCACAAGACAGGGGAAGAATTATGGCTACACCTTC.

This chain uses TRBV7-2 with TRBJ1-6, with D hard to call. CDR3 length: 17 amino acids. CDR1 and CDR2 (germline): SGHTA, FQGNSA. V dropped 8 bases and J dropped 3 bases, with 20 bases sitting between them. The DNA for the CDR3 is TGTGCCAGCGCACAAGCCTGGAACTCGAACTATAATTCACCCCTCCACTTT. Translating it yields CASAQAWNSNYNSPLHF.

This sequence joins TRBV6-1 and TRBJ2-3, with D unresolved. V shed 2 bases and J shed 0 bases, with 12 bases lying between them. Looked up from germline, CDR1 is MNHNS and CDR2 is SASEGT. The CDR3 runs to 16 residues. The CDR3 DNA sequence: TGTGCCAGCAGTGAACTGTATAGTCGTAGCACAGATACGCAGTATTTT. It codes for CASSELYSRSTDTQYF.

The gene calls are TRBV6-5 and TRBJ2-5; D gene unclear. The CDR3 covers 13 residues. Trimming removed 5 bases at V and 5 bases at J, with 12 bases between. CDR1 and CDR2 (germline): MNHEY, SVGAGI. The CDR3: CASSANRLETQYF. In nucleotides, the CDR3 is TGTGCCAGCAGTGCGAATCGTTTGGAGACCCAGTACTTC.

This clone showed up just once. The V call is TRBV5-5, the J call TRBJ2-7; weak D call: TRBD1 (5 bases). CDR1 SGHKS and CDR2 YYEKEE come from the germline V gene (reference sequence). Trimming cost V 2 bases and J 4 bases, with 13 bases left between them. The CDR3 runs to 14 residues. The CDR3 protein is CASSFDRYSYEQYF. The CDR3 region has the DNA TGTGCCAGCAGCTTTGACAGATACTCTTACGAGCAGTACTTC.

J is TRBJ2-3 and V is TRBV7-8; D gene unclear. Trimming removed 5 bases from V and 6 bases from J, with 12 bases in between. The CDR3 contains 13 residues. CDR1 and CDR2 from the germline V gene are SGHVS and FQNEAQ. The chain's CDR3 is CASSTGPRDTQYF. The CDR3 DNA sequence: TGTGCCAGCAGCACCGGTCCGAGGGATACGCAGTATTTT.

This rearrangement joins TRBV30 to TRBJ2-3; TRBD1 matches 11 bases. The CDR3 has 16 residues. The J segment lost 3 bases and the V segment lost 5 bases, leaving 10 bases of the junction unmatched. Germline values: CDR1 GTSNPN, CDR2 SVGIG (reference sequence). The CDR3 DNA sequence: TGTGCCTGGGCTACAGGACAGGGGGCGATAACAGATACGCAGTATTTT. Translation: CAWATGQGAITDTQYF.

The rearrangement links TRBV30 to TRBJ2-2; tentative D call: TRBD1 (6 bases). There are 16 residues in the CDR3. Germline V lookup: CDR1 GTSNPN, CDR2 SVGIG (reference sequence). V was cut by 3 bases and J by 8 bases, with 22 bases left in between. In nucleotides, the CDR3 is TGTGCCTGGAGACAAGCCGGGACACCAAGACATGGGGAGCTGTTTTTT. Translation gives CAWRQAGTPRHGELFF.

This sequence joins TRBV30 and TRBJ1-5, with unresolved D. CDR1 GTSNPN and CDR2 SVGIG come from the germline V gene (reference sequence). This CDR3 has 13 amino acids. Trimming pared 0 bases from V and 5 bases from J, leaving 8 bases between. The CDR3 region has the DNA TGTGCCTGGAGTGTTGTAATGGATCAGCCCCAGCATTTT. As protein: CAWSVVMDQPQHF.

The gene calls are TRBV11-2 and TRBJ1-1; D gene unclear. Trimming removed 5 bases at V and 1 base at J, with 14 bases between. Looked up from germline, CDR1 is SGHAT and CDR2 is FQNNGV. The CDR3 consists of 15 residues. The CDR3 is CASSANSDGNTEAFF. The CDR3 nucleotides are TGTGCCAGCAGCGCCAACTCCGACGGGAACACTGAAGCTTTCTTT.

The J gene is TRBJ2-1, the V gene TRBV7-2, with 7 nucleotides matching TRBD2. The CDR3 length is 16 residues. Per germline, CDR1 SGHTA and CDR2 FQGNSA. V was pared by 5 bases and J by 2 bases, with 9 bases of the junction left unmatched. The CDR3 DNA follows: TGTGCCAGCAGCAAGGAAAGCGGGGCTACCTACAATGAGCAGTTCTTC. Amino acids: CASSKESGATYNEQFF.

The chain recombines TRBV12-5 with TRBJ1-3, with D unclear. The CDR3 loop spans 16 amino acids. Germline CDR1 LGHNT, CDR2 FRNRAP. V lost 1 base, J lost 0 bases, and 10 bases lay in between. CDR3 nucleotide sequence: TGTGCTAGTGGTTTGGCGGGCTCAGCCTCTGGAAACACCATATATTTT. It is translated as CASGLAGSASGNTIYF.

This clone was seen a few times. The chain recombines TRBV7-9 with TRBJ1-1, with a weak D call TRBD1 (5 bases). V was pared by 6 bases and J by 4 bases, with 18 bases between. The length of the CDR3 is 15 residues. Looked up from germline, CDR1 is SEHNR and CDR2 is FQNEAQ (reference sequence). The CDR3 nucleotides read TGTGCCAGCAGTCGCCAGGTAGGGGCTGGCACTGAAGCTTTCTTT. It is translated as CASSRQVGAGTEAFF.

This rearrangement joins TRBV11-2 to TRBJ2-5; D unclear. The CDR3 extends over 12 amino acids. Trimming removed 8 bases at V and 2 bases at J, with 9 bases between. Germline V gene sequence: CDR1 SGHAT, CDR2 FQNNGV. Here the CDR3 DNA reads TGTGCCAGCGGGCAGACACAAGAGACCCAGTACTTC. Its protein is CASGQTQETQYF.

This rearrangement joins TRBV7-9 to TRBJ1-5; no reliable D call. There are 14 residues in the CDR3. Germline CDR1 and CDR2: SEHNR and FQNEAQ (reference sequence). V was shortened by 3 bases and J by 0 bases, with 6 bases between the two germline ends. CDR3 DNA sequence: TGTGCCAGCAGCTTTAAGGGTAGCAATCAGCCCCAGCATTTT. Its protein product is CASSFKGSNQPQHF. The variable domain in full, completed from reference TRBV7-9 and TRBJ1-5, reads DTGVSQNPRHKITKRGQNVTFRCDPISEHNRLYWYRQTLGQGPEFLTYFQNEAQLEKSRLLSDRFSAERPKGSFSTLEIQRTEQGDSAMYLCASSFKGSNQPQHFGDGTRLSIL.

V is TRBV9 and J is TRBJ2-1; perhaps TRBD1 as D (6 bases). The CDR3 sequence is 17 residues long. The germline CDR1 and CDR2 sequences are SGDLS and YYNGEE. Trimming left V 0 bases short and J 2 bases short, with 15 bases between. The CDR3 loop is CASSVARGWSTYNEQFF. CDR3 DNA: TGTGCCAGCAGCGTAGCCAGGGGATGGAGTACCTACAATGAGCAGTTCTTC.

This clone was seen a handful of times. This chain joins TRBV7-9 and TRBJ1-2; no firm D call. The V end was cut by 5 bases, the J end by 3 bases, with 13 bases between. The length of the CDR3 is 14 residues. Germline lookup yields CDR1 SEHNR and CDR2 FQNEAQ (reference sequence). The CDR3 sequence is CASSRSGGDYGYTF. The CDR3 nucleotides are TGTGCCAGCAGCCGCAGTGGCGGGGACTATGGCTACACCTTC.

This clone was observed once. This chain uses TRBV5-4 with TRBJ1-1; weak D call: TRBD1 (6 bases). The CDR3 spans 16 residues. In germline, CDR1 is SGHNT, CDR2 YYREEE (reference sequence). V lost 4 bases, J lost 5 bases, and 21 bases lay in between. The CDR3, as DNA: TGTGCCAGCAGCCCGCTACTAGGACAGCTGATTACTGAAGCTTTCTTT. It encodes CASSPLLGQLITEAFF.

This clone was detected only a few times. CDR3 DNA sequence: TGCGCCAGCAGCAGAGACGACAGGGGGGGATATGGCTACACCTTC. As protein: CASSRDDRGGYGYTF. The chain uses TRBV5-1 and TRBJ1-2; 9 nucleotides align to TRBD1. CDR1 is SGHRS, CDR2 YFSETQ, per germline. The CDR3 spans 15 residues. V dropped 4 bases and J dropped 5; count of bases not matched to a gene: 9.

The chain uses TRBV5-1 and TRBJ2-7; D ambiguous. Trimming removed 4 bases from V and 2 bases from J, with 16 bases in between. The CDR3 totals 15 residues. Germline V CDR1 and CDR2: SGHRS, YFSETQ. The CDR3 protein is CASSPAQISTYEQYF. CDR3 in DNA: TGCGCCAGCAGCCCTGCCCAAATCTCTACCTACGAGCAGTACTTC.

This chain links TRBV7-2 with TRBJ1-6; TRBD1 might be the D (5 bases). The V and J ends lost 0 bases and 3 bases respectively, with 6 bases between them. This CDR3 comprises 15 residues. Germline assignment: CDR1 SGHTA and CDR2 FQGNSA. CDR3 protein: CASSLAGVYNSPLHF. The DNA for the CDR3 is TGTGCCAGCAGCTTAGCAGGGGTCTATAATTCACCCCTCCACTTT.

The J gene is TRBJ1-4, the V gene TRBV5-1; TRBD1 might be the D (6 bases). CDR3 length equals 16 residues. Trimming stripped 0 bases from V and 0 bases from J, with 9 bases between. Germline CDR1 is SGHRS and CDR2 is YFSETQ. The CDR3 loop is CASSLGGGPTNEKLFF. As DNA, the CDR3 is TGCGCCAGCAGCTTGGGAGGGGGACCAACTAATGAAAAACTGTTTTTT. The variable domain in full, completed from reference TRBV5-1 and TRBJ1-4, reads KAGVTQTPRYLIKTRGQQVTLSCSPISGHRSVSWYQQTPGQGLQFLFEYFSETQRNKGNFPGRFSGRQFSNSRSEMNVSTLELGDSALYLCASSLGGGPTNEKLFFGSGTQLSVL.

The gene calls are TRBV7-2 and TRBJ2-7; D gene uncertain. CDR1 is SGHTA and CDR2 is FQGNSA in the germline V gene. Trimming cost V 0 bases and J 5 bases, with 14 bases left between them. The CDR3 spans 15 residues. The CDR3 DNA is TGTGCCAGCAGCTTAGCAGGGCTAAACTGGAACGAGCAGTACTTC. Its protein is CASSLAGLNWNEQYF.

The chain is built from TRBV28 and TRBJ1-2; D not resolved. This CDR3 has 11 residues. V was trimmed by 3 bases and J by 6 bases, leaving 5 bases between them. Germline values: CDR1 MDHEN, CDR2 SYDVKM. CDR3 coding DNA: TGTGCCAGCAGTTTGGGGAATGGCTACACCTTC. Its protein is CASSLGNGYTF.

The gene calls are TRBV6-5 and TRBJ2-1; 10 bases agree with TRBD2. The V segment lost 0 bases and the J segment 5 bases; nucleotides outside the gene matches: 4. The CDR3 loop spans 16 amino acids. The V gene's germline CDR1 is MNHEY and CDR2 SVGAGI. CDR3 DNA sequence: TGTGCCAGCAGTTACTCTGGGACTAGCGAGGACAATGAGCAGTTCTTC. Translating it yields CASSYSGTSEDNEQFF.

V and J are TRBV5-6 and TRBJ2-3; 10 bases are a match to TRBD2. After removal of 2 bases from V and 6 bases from J, the junction contained 9 bases not matched to a gene. CDR3 length: 16 amino acids. Germline lookup yields CDR1 SGHDT and CDR2 YYEEEE. The DNA of the CDR3 is TGTGCCAGCAGCTTTCTAGCGGGGGCCGGTCTTGATACGCAGTATTTT. As protein: CASSFLAGAGLDTQYF. Together with reference TRBV5-6 and TRBJ2-3, the CDR3 gives the full variable domain: DAGVTQSPTHLIKTRGQQVTLRCSPKSGHDTVSWYQQALGQGPQFIFQYYEEEERQRGNFPDRFSGHQFPNYSSELNVNALLLGDSALYLCASSFLAGAGLDTQYFGPGTRLTVL.

This clone was found once. One end of the junction varies from germline; a read error may be responsible. The chain has TRBV5-1 and TRBJ2-2, with 11 bases aligning to TRBD1. CDR1 and CDR2 from the germline V gene are SGHRS and YFSETQ. CDR3 length equals 20 residues. CDR3 loop: CASSGTGTGGHFSKTGELFF. The CDR3 nucleotides are TGCGCCAGCAGCGGTACCGGGACAGGGGGTCACTTTTCGAAAACCGGGGAGCTGTTTTTT.

The V call is TRBV4-1, the J call TRBJ1-1, with TRBD1 as a possible D gene (5 bases). The CDR3 is 14 residues long. Trimming took off 2 bases at V and 4 bases at J, with 11 bases between the two ends. Germline CDR1 is MGHRA and CDR2 is YSYEKL. The CDR3 nucleotides read TGCGCCAGCAGCCAAACTTCGGGGGGCACTGAAGCTTTCTTT. Protein sequence: CASSQTSGGTEAFF.

J is TRBJ1-1 and V is TRBV7-8; possibly TRBD1 for D (5 bases). CDR1 is SGHVS and CDR2 is FQNEAQ in the germline V gene. Trimming took off 5 bases at V and 5 bases at J, with 21 bases between the two ends. The CDR3 spans 16 residues. CDR3 loop: CASSPINRDLATEAFF. The CDR3 nucleotides are TGTGCCAGCAGCCCCATAAACCGGGACCTGGCGACTGAAGCTTTCTTT. Complete variable domain (other parts from reference TRBV7-8 and TRBJ1-1): GAGVSQSPRYKVAKRGQDVALRCDPISGHVSLFWYQQALGQGPEFLTYFQNEAQLDKSGLPSDRFFAERPEGSVSTLKIQRTQQEDSAVYLCASSPINRDLATEAFFGQGTRLTVV.

This rearrangement joins TRBV29-1 to TRBJ1-1; tentative D call: TRBD1 (6 bases). Trimming took off 7 bases at V and 4 bases at J, with 16 bases between the two ends. This CDR3 spans 13 amino acids. Germline-derived CDR1 and CDR2 are SQVTM and ANQGSEA. The DNA of the CDR3 is TGCAGCGCCACAGGGACTTGGTTCACTGAAGCTTTCTTT. Amino acids: CSATGTWFTEAFF. The variable domain in full, completed from reference TRBV29-1 and TRBJ1-1, reads SAVISQKPSRDICQRGTSLTIQCQVDSQVTMMFWYRQQPGQSLTLIATANQGSEATYESGFVIDKFPISRPNLTFSTLTVSNMSPEDSSIYLCSATGTWFTEAFFGQGTRLTVV.